Listed here is a single TCR beta chain. It has no known antigen specificity. Per-base qualities were not stored, and no clone one base away is much larger. Per the publication, the time point label means: baseline before first vaccination. Samples from vaccinated people were obtained from the UK trials COV001 and COV002, which included a single-blind randomized controlled phase 2/3 trial of AZD1222 (ChAdOx1 nCoV-19) in healthy adults. For TCRbeta chain sequencing, PBMC samples from trial participants were taken at day 0 and at day 28 after the second dose. This sample stems from a study of T cell responses to AZD1222 COVID-19 vaccine (dated by TCRdb to 2020 to 2022). Concerning the study at large: AZD1222 recipients with second doses at about 4 weeks or about 12 weeks were pooled, because spike-specific TCR depth and breadth did not differ between schedules. Trial participants were enrolled by age into subgroups of 18-55, 56-69 and 70-plus years, and around 150, 29 and 61 TCR-sequenced participants, respectively, were included in these subgroups. TCR sequencing covered roughly 230 trial participants: 207 given two doses of AZD1222 and 26 given two doses of MenACWY control vaccine. On the study overall, not on this receptor specifically: Participants were mostly white British and included more females than males, and it was suggested by the authors that clonal diversity may have been underestimated. In the small 56-69-year group, the increase in depth fell short of significance, most likely because of low power. Reportedly, close to half of the unique spike-specific TCRs recognized epitopes lying outside the regions that are mutated in the B.1.351 and B.1.1.7 variants. After two AZD1222 doses, both the breadth and the depth of spike-specific TCRs were significantly higher than at day 0 and than in MenACWY recipients. Because no day 14 peak-response samples were available, repertoires were characterized only after the peak T cell response. Vaccine-associated CD4 TCRs spanned the whole spike protein, with dominant responses in regions 160-218 and 743-854. Conclusions about previously exposed vaccinees are limited because only six or seven AZD1222 recipients were SARS-CoV-2 seropositive at baseline.

CDR1 is given as MNHEY and CDR2 as SVGEGT, both from the germline V gene. V loses 6 bases, J loses 6 bases, and the germline ends lie 17 bases apart. The CDR3, cysteine through phenylalanine, is 14 amino acids long. Only the CDR3 portion is preserved as DNA: 42 bases, with reading frame beginning at the first base. The CDR3 regions of human TCRbeta chains were analyzed by immunosequencing. Under the source paper's analysis protocol: Repertoire TCRs were matched against a reference library of SARS-CoV-2-specific TCRs generated with the MIRA antigen-specificity platform. Breadth was defined as the fraction of unique TCRs that were SARS-CoV-2-associated, and depth was defined as the fraction of total T cells that were SARS-CoV-2-associated. Using the MIRA data, every spike-specific TCR was mapped to the spike region that the TCR reacted to and assigned to either a CD4 or a CD8 class. Log10-transformed breadth and depth values were compared by one-way ANOVA with Sidak's multiple comparisons tests. In its TCRdb copy, this immuneACCESS table keeps in-frame sequences only and misses some clones. Where compared with another copy, unresolved V genes explain less than half of these, and the others have no known cause. The DNA gave D and trimming, while V, J and clone size come from that table. Counted in this sample were approximately 120,000 clones; approximately 90% of them appeared once. The leading ten clones occupy 4.5% to 6.5% of the sample.

The sample in question was peripheral blood, obtained on day 0 of AZD1222 vaccination. The rearrangement joined TRBV6-2 or TRBV6-3 to TRBJ1-1; TRBD1 is a possible D gene, resting on 6 matching bases. This receptor was obtained from an adult in good health. The CDR3 region has the sequence CASSTQGVDSEAFF. The base sequence is TGTGCCAGCAGCACACAGGGAGTTGACTCTGAAGCTTTCTTT.